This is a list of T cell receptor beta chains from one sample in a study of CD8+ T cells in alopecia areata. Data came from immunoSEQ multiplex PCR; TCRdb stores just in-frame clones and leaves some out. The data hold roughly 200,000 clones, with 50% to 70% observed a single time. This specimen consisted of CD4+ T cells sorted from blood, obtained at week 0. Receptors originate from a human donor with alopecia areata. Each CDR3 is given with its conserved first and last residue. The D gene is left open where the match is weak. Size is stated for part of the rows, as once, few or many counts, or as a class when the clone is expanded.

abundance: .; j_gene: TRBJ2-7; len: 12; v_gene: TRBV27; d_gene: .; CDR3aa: CASSLPGGEQYF; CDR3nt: TGTGCCAGCAGTTTACCAGGGGGGGAGCAGTACTTC
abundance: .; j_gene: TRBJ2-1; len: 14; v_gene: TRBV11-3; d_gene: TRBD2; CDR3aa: CASSLVVTSGKQFF; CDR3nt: TGTGCCAGCAGCTTAGTCGTGACTAGCGGGAAGCAGTTCTTC
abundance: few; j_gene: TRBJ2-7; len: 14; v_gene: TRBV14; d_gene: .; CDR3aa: CASSQERFGHEQYF; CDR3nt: TGTGCCAGCAGCCAAGAAAGATTCGGGCACGAGCAGTACTTC
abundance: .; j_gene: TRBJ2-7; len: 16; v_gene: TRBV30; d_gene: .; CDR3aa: CAWTPRMIGQTYEQYF; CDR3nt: TGTGCCTGGACCCCCCGAATGATCGGACAGACCTACGAGCAGTACTTC
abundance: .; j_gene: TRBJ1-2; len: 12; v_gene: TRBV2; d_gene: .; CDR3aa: CASSYDPRIYTF; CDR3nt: TGTGCCAGCAGTTACGATCCGAGGATTTACACCTTC
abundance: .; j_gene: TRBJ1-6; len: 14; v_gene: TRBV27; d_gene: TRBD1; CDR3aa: CASSYRTGDSPLHF; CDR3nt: TGTGCCAGCAGTTATCGGACAGGGGATTCACCCCTCCACTTT
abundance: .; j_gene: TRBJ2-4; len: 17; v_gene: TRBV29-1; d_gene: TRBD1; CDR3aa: CSVERGKPGQVKNIQYF; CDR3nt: TGCAGCGTTGAAAGGGGGAAACCGGGACAGGTCAAAAACATTCAGTACTTC
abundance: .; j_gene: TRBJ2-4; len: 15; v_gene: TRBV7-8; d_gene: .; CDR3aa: CASSATGVAKNIQYF; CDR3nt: TGTGCCAGCAGCGCCACCGGGGTGGCCAAAAACATTCAGTACTTC
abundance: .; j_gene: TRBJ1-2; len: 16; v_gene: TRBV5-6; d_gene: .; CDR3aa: CASSTVVRATNYGYTF; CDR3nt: TGTGCCAGCAGCACGGTTGTCCGGGCCACTAACTATGGCTACACCTTC
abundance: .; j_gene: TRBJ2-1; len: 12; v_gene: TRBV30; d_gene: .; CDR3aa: CAWSVRGLEQFF; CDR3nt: TGTGCCTGGAGTGTCAGGGGCCTCGAGCAGTTCTTC
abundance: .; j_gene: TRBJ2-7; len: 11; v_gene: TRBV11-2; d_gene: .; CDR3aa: CASSLVGEQYF; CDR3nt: TGTGCCAGCAGCTTAGTGGGGGAGCAGTACTTC
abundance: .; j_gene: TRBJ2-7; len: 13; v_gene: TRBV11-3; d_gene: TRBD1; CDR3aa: CASTLGQGREQYF; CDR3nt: TGTGCCAGCACCCTGGGACAGGGGCGCGAGCAGTACTTC
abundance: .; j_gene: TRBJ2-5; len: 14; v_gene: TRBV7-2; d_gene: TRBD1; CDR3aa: CASSLGQGGKTQYF; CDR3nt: TGTGCCAGCAGCTTGGGACAGGGGGGAAAGACCCAGTACTTC
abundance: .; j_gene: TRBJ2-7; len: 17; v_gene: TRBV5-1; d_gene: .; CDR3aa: CASSTKGSGHVSYEQYF; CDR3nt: TGCGCCAGCAGCACTAAAGGTAGCGGTCACGTCTCCTACGAGCAGTACTTC
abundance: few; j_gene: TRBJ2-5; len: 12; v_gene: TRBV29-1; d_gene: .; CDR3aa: CSVTRGGETQYF; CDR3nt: TGCAGCGTTACAAGAGGGGGAGAGACCCAGTACTTC
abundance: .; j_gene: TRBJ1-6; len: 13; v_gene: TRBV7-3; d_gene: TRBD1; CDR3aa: CASSSGQGSPLHF; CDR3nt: TGTGCCAGCAGCTCGGGACAGGGGTCACCCCTCCACTTT
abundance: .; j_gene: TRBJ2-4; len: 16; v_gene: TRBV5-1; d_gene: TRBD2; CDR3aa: CASSSGLAGAENIQYF; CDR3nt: TGCGCCAGCAGCTCAGGACTAGCGGGGGCCGAAAACATTCAGTACTTC
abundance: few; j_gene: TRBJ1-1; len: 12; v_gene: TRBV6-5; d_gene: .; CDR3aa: CASSTRTTEAFF; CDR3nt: TGTGCCAGCAGTACTCGAACGACTGAAGCTTTCTTT
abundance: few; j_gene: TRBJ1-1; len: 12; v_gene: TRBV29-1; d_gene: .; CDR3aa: CSAHMTWGEAFF; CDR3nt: TGCAGCGCTCACATGACTTGGGGAGAAGCTTTCTTT
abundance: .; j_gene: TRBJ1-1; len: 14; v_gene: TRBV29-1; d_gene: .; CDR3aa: CSVVVRGGYTEAFF; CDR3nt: TGCAGCGTTGTTGTCAGGGGAGGGTACACTGAAGCTTTCTTT
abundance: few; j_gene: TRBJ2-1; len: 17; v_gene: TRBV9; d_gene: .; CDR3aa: CASTFLQGGAGDNEQFF; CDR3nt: TGTGCCAGCACCTTCTTACAGGGAGGGGCCGGGGACAATGAGCAGTTCTTC
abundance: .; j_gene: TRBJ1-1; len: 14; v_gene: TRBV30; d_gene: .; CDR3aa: CAWTPAGGFPEAFF; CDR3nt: TGTGCCTGGACTCCGGCCGGAGGGTTCCCTGAAGCTTTCTTT
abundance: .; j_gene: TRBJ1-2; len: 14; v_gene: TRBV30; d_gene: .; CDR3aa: CAWTPGLGNSGYTF; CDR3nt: TGTGCCTGGACCCCCGGTCTAGGGAATTCGGGCTACACCTTC
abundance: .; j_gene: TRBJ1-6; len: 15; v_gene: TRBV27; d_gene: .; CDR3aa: CASSFSTALNSPLHF; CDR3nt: TGTGCCAGCAGTTTTTCCACAGCGCTAAATTCACCCCTCCACTTT
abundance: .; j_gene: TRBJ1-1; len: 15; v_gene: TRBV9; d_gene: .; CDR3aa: CASSVGVGMNTEAFF; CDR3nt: TGTGCCAGCAGCGTAGGGGTGGGAATGAACACTGAAGCTTTCTTT
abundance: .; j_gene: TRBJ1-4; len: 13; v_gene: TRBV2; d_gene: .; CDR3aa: CASSGTTNEKLFF; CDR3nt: TGTGCCAGCAGTGGAACAACTAATGAAAAACTGTTTTTT
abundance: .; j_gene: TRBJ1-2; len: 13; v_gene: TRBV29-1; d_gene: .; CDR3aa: CSVRRGSDYGYTF; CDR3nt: TGCAGCGTTAGGCGGGGTTCCGACTATGGCTACACCTTC
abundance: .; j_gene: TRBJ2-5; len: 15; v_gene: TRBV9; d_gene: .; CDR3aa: CASSVATGNRETQYF; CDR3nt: TGTGCCAGCAGCGTAGCTACAGGGAACAGAGAGACCCAGTACTTC
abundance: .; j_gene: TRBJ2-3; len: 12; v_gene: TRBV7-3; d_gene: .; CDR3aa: CASSSTGDTQYF; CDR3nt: TGTGCCAGCAGCTCCACAGGAGATACGCAGTATTTT
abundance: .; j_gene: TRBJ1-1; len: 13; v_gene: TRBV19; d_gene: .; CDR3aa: CASSMGRVTEAFF; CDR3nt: TGTGCCAGTAGTATGGGGAGAGTCACTGAAGCTTTCTTT
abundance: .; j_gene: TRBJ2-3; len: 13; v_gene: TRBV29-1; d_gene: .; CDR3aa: CSVGGRGTDTQYF; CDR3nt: TGCAGCGTTGGGGGCAGGGGAACAGATACGCAGTATTTT
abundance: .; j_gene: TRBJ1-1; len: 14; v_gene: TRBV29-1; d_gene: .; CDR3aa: CSVEGRQGNTEAFF; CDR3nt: TGCAGCGTTGAAGGGAGGCAGGGGAACACTGAAGCTTTCTTT
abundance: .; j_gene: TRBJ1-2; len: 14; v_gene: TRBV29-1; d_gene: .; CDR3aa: CSVTSPAAHYGYTF; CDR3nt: TGCAGCGTCACCTCTCCGGCGGCTCACTATGGCTACACCTTC
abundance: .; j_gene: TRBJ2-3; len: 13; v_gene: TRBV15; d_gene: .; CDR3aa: CATSRGSTDTQYF; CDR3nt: TGTGCCACCAGCAGGGGCAGCACAGATACGCAGTATTTT
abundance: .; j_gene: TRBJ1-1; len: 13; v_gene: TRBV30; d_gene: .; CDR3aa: CAWSATQNTEAFF; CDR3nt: TGTGCCTGGAGTGCGACCCAGAACACTGAAGCTTTCTTT
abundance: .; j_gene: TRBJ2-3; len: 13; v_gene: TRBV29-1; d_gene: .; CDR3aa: CSVEHIITDTQYF; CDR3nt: TGCAGCGTTGAACACATAATCACAGATACGCAGTATTTT
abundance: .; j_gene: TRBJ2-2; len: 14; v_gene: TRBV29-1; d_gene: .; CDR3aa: CSATGLKNTGELFF; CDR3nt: TGCAGCGCCACGGGTCTCAAAAACACCGGGGAGCTGTTTTTT
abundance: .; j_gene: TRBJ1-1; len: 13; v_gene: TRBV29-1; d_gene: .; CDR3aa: CSSGPLMNTEAFF; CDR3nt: TGCAGCTCCGGGCCATTAATGAACACTGAAGCTTTCTTT
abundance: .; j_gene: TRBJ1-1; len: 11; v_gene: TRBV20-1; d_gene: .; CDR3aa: CSARVDREAFF; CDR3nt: TGCAGTGCTAGAGTCGACAGGGAAGCTTTCTTT
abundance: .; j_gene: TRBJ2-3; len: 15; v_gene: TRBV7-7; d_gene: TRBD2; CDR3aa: CASSPGRAGLNTQYF; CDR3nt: TGTGCCAGCAGCCCCGGTAGAGCGGGGTTAAATACGCAGTATTTT
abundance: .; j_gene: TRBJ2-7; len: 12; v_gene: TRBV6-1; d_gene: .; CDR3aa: CASSEALNEQYF; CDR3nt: TGTGCCAGCAGTGAAGCGCTAAACGAGCAGTACTTC
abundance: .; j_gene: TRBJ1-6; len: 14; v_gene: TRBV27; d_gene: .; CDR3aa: CASSFGSQDSPLHF; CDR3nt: TGTGCCAGCAGTTTTGGGTCACAGGATTCACCCCTCCACTTT
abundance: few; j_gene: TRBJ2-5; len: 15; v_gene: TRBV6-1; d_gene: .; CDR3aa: CASSEVWGPRETQYF; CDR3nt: TGTGCCAGCAGTGAAGTTTGGGGGCCGAGGGAGACCCAGTACTTC
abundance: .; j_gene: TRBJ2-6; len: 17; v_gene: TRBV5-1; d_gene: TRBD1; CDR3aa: CASSPGQGVSGANVLTF; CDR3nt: TGCGCCAGCAGCCCGGGACAGGGAGTAAGTGGGGCCAACGTCCTGACTTTC
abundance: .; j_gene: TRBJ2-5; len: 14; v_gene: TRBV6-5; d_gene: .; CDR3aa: CASSYSGPQETQYF; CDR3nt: TGTGCCAGCAGTTACTCAGGCCCTCAAGAGACCCAGTACTTC
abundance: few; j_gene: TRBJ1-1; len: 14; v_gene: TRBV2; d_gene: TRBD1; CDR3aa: CASDGQGRHTEAFF; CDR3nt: TGTGCCAGCGACGGACAGGGAAGACACACTGAAGCTTTCTTT
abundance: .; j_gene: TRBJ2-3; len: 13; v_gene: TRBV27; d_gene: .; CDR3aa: CASSLSFQSTQYF; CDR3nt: TGTGCCAGCAGTTTATCTTTCCAAAGTACGCAGTATTTT
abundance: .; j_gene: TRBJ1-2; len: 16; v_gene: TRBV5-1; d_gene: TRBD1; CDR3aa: CASSARDSQANYGYTF; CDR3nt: TGCGCCAGCAGCGCCCGGGACAGCCAAGCTAACTATGGCTACACCTTC
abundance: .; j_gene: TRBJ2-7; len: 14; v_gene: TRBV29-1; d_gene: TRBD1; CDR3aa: CSVDLTGVGYEQYF; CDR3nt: TGCAGCGTTGACCTGACAGGGGTCGGGTACGAGCAGTACTTC
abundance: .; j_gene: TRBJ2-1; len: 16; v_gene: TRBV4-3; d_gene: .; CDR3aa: CASSQALRAPPGEQFF; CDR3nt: TGCGCCAGCAGCCAAGCCTTGCGGGCTCCCCCCGGGGAGCAGTTCTTC
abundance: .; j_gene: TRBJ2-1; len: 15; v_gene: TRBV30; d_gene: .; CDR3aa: CAWSVGGGPVNEQFF; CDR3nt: TGTGCCTGGAGTGTAGGGGGGGGACCCGTCAATGAGCAGTTCTTC
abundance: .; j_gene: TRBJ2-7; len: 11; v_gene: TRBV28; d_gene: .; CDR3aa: CASSFQLKQYF; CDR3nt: TGTGCCAGCAGTTTTCAACTTAAGCAGTACTTC
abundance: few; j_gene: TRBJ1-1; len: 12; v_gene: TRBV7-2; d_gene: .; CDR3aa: CASSRENTEAFF; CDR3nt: TGTGCCAGCAGCCGTGAGAACACTGAAGCTTTCTTT
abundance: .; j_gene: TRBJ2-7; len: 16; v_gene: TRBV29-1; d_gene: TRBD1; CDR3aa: CSGSSRAGQGYYEQYF; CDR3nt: TGCAGCGGGTCCTCTAGAGCGGGACAGGGATACTACGAGCAGTACTTC
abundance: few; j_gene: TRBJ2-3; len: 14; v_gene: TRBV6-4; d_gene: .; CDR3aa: CASSDLEGADTQYF; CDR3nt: TGTGCCAGCAGTGACTTGGAAGGCGCAGATACGCAGTATTTT
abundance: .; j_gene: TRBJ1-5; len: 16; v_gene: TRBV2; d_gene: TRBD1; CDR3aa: CASSGDRVVSNQPQHF; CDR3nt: TGTGCCAGCAGCGGGGACAGGGTAGTTAGCAATCAGCCCCAGCATTTT
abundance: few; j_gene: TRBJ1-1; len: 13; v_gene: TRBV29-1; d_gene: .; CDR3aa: CSVSRTQGTEAFF; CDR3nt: TGCAGCGTATCTAGAACCCAAGGGACTGAAGCTTTCTTT